This T cell receptor (beta chain) was obtained from a study of CD8 T cells in ankylosing spondylitis. Findings and caveats of the study: A TCR beta motif of about 8 highly homologous variants appeared characteristic of ankylosing spondylitis blood. According to the report, clones linked to the disease were significantly enriched in matched synovial fluid samples taken from ankylosing spondylitis patients.

This clonotype appeared a few times. Its antigen is unknown. The germline gives CDR1 MDHEN, CDR2 SYDVKM. The V and J ends lost 4 bases and 2 bases respectively, with 12 bases between them. The CDR3 is 14 amino acids. Generation of TCR beta libraries employed quantitative 5'-RACE incorporating molecular barcodes. TCRdb itself ran the 5' RACE reads through MiXCR, one entry per CDR3 protein. The sample yields 200,000 to 250,000 distinct CDR3 sequences, 18% seen once. The chain recombines TRBV28 with TRBJ2-7, with D maybe TRBD2 (6 bases). The sample comprised blood, either unsorted or a sorted T cell fraction (not recorded which). The sequence was collected from a male donor with ankylosing spondylitis. The CDR3 reads CASSWRGQTYEQYF. In DNA, the CDR3 is TGTGCCAGCAGTTGGCGGGGCCAGACCTACGAGCAGTACTTC.